Listed here are 21 T cell receptor beta chains from one sample, sequenced in a study of shared clonotypes between healthy human individuals. Libraries were prepared by immunoSEQ multiplex PCR; TCRdb keeps only in-frame clonotypes and omits some of them. This table holds about 1.5 million clones, around 98% found once. The sequenced sample consisted of naive CD4+ T cells sorted from blood. As for subset: CD45RA+ positively selected. The receptors were sampled from a young man in good health.

The chain joins TRBV6-5 to TRBJ2-5; D might be TRBD2 (5 bases). Germline V gene lookup returns CDR1 MNHEY and CDR2 SVGAGI. Trimming took off 5 bases at V and 5 bases at J, with 15 bases between the two ends. The CDR3 has 14 residues. The CDR3 loop reads CASSTDRRSETQYF. CDR3 in DNA: TGTGCCAGCAGTACGGACCGGAGGTCGGAGACCCAGTACTTC.

DNA for the CDR3: TGTGCCAGCAGCCAAGGAGGACAGGGAAGTCCCTACGAGCAGTACTTC. Translating gives CASSQGGQGSPYEQYF. This chain links TRBV14 with TRBJ2-7; 8 bases agree with TRBD1. The junction had 7 bases not matched to a gene; V was cut back by 1 base and J by 2 bases. Germline CDR1 SGHDN, CDR2 FVKESK. CDR3 length: 16 amino acids. Supplemented by reference TRBV14 and TRBJ2-7, the full variable domain reads EAGVTQFPSHSVIEKGQTVTLRCDPISGHDNLYWYRRVMGKEIKFLLHFVKESKQDESGMPNNRFLAERTGGTYSTLKVQPAELEDSGVYFCASSQGGQGSPYEQYFGPGTRLTVT.

The genes are TRBV27 and TRBJ2-1; 12 nucleotides match TRBD2. This CDR3 contains 15 residues. Germline V lookup: CDR1 MNHEY, CDR2 SMNVEV (reference sequence). J gave up 10 bases and V 5 bases, and 9 bases lay outside the gene matches. The DNA for the CDR3 is TGTGCCAGCAGTCCACGGACTAGCGGGACGGGGGAGCAGTTCTTC. Protein product: CASSPRTSGTGEQFF.

The V gene is TRBV11-3, the J gene TRBJ2-1; 12 bases map to TRBD1. The CDR3 consists of 15 residues. V shed 5 bases, J shed 7 bases, and the junction held 6 bases outside the gene matches. Germline values: CDR1 SGHNT, CDR2 YENEEA. CDR3 sequence reads: CASSPGQGATNEQFF. The CDR3 DNA follows: TGTGCCAGCAGCCCGGGACAGGGGGCGACAAATGAGCAGTTCTTC.

The chain employs TRBV5-1 and TRBJ2-5; TRBD2 agrees at 7 bases. This CDR3 has 16 amino acids. Germline assignment: CDR1 SGHRS and CDR2 YFSETQ. Losses at the gene ends were 0 bases for V and 2 bases for J; bases not matched to a gene: 7. The CDR3 loop is CASSLGAGAIQETQYF. CDR3 sequence (DNA): TGCGCCAGCAGCTTGGGGGCGGGAGCTATACAAGAGACCCAGTACTTC.

The rearrangement links TRBV5-3 to TRBJ2-7; D remains unclear. TRBV5-3 is annotated as an ORF whose role is uncertain. Trimming shortened V by 8 bases and J by 6 bases, and 18 bases separated the two germline ends. The CDR3 runs 13 residues. The DNA of the CDR3 is TGTGCCAGCGGATCCCTAGGGCTGCGCGAGCAGTACTTC. Its translation: CASGSLGLREQYF.

This clone was counted a single time. The gene calls are TRBV4-2 and TRBJ2-3, with D hard to call. The ends were cut back, 0 bases at V and 5 bases at J, with 9 bases in the middle. The CDR3 covers 14 residues. Germline CDR1 reads LGHNA; CDR2 reads YNFKEQ. As DNA, the CDR3 is TGTGCCAGCAGCCAAGATATAAGGGTAGATACGCAGTATTTT. Amino acids: CASSQDIRVDTQYF.

This clone was recorded only once. The chain couples TRBV28 to TRBJ1-1; TRBD1 matches 9 bases. The CDR3 loop spans 18 amino acids. The ends lost 0 bases at V and 1 base at J; junction bases unmatched: 9. Germline CDR1 and CDR2: MDHEN and SYDVKM. The CDR3 nucleotides read TGTGCCAGCAGTTTATGGCGGGACAGGGCGTATGCGAACACTGAAGCTTTCTTT. It yields the protein CASSLWRDRAYANTEAFF.

In its sample, this clone was seen once. The chain employs TRBV11-1 and TRBJ2-3; the D is unclear. This CDR3 is built from 12 residues. The V end lost 5 bases, the J end lost 0 bases, and 3 bases lay between the germline ends. In germline, CDR1 is SGHAT, CDR2 FQDESV (reference sequence). The CDR3 nucleotides read TGTGCCAGCAGCCACAGCACAGATACGCAGTATTTT. Amino acids: CASSHSTDTQYF.

This clone occurred once. The chain combines TRBV5-5 with TRBJ1-5; TRBD1 might be the D (5 bases). This CDR3 has 14 amino acids. V was pared by 3 bases and J by 0 bases, with 7 bases between. From germline, CDR1 is SGHKS and CDR2 YYEKEE (reference sequence). The CDR3 is CASSYGASNQPQHF. The CDR3 DNA reads TGTGCCAGCAGCTATGGGGCTAGCAATCAGCCCCAGCATTTT. The full variable domain, completed using reference TRBV5-5 and TRBJ1-5, is DAGVTQSPTHLIKTRGQQVTLRCSPISGHKSVSWYQQVLGQGPQFIFQYYEKEERGRGNFPDRFSARQFPNYSSELNVNALLLGDSALYLCASSYGASNQPQHFGDGTRLSIL.

The V gene is TRBV5-1, the J gene TRBJ2-3, with unresolved D. Looked up from germline, CDR1 is SGHRS and CDR2 is YFSETQ. The CDR3 extends over 13 amino acids. Trimming took 6 bases from V and 0 from J, leaving 8 bases between them. The CDR3 loop reads CASTAASTDTQYF. As DNA, the CDR3 is TGCGCCAGCACAGCTGCTAGCACAGATACGCAGTATTTT.

As concerns this clone: Other DNA sequences in the sample encode the same CDR3. This chain's CDR3 is CASRVTGNYGYTF. The CDR3 nucleotides are TGTGCCAGCAGAGTGACAGGCAACTATGGCTACACCTTC. The chain uses TRBV28 and TRBJ1-2; tentatively, D is TRBD1 (6 bases). Germline V gene data show CDR1 as MDHEN and CDR2 as SYDVKM. The CDR3 loop spans 13 amino acids. Deletions cut 6 bases from V and 2 bases from J, with 10 bases between.

The count of this clone is one. The chain links TRBV15 to TRBJ2-3, with 11 bases fitting TRBD1. The CDR3 contains 15 residues. V gave up 5 bases and J gave up 4 bases; unmatched junction bases: 5. The germline CDR1 and CDR2 sequences are LNHNV and YYDKDF (reference sequence). The CDR3 DNA reads as TGTGCCACCAGCTTACGGACAGGGGGCGCAGATACGCAGTATTTT. Translated: CATSLRTGGADTQYF.

The gene calls are TRBV27 and TRBJ2-7, with TRBD2 identical over 10 bases. CDR1 is MNHEY and CDR2 is SMNVEV in the germline V gene (reference sequence). This CDR3 spans 16 amino acids. J was trimmed by 2 bases and V by 8 bases; bases with no gene match: 12. The CDR3 spells CASQPSLLAGPYEQYF. CDR3 sequence (DNA): TGTGCCAGCCAACCCTCCCTACTAGCGGGACCCTACGAGCAGTACTTC.

J is TRBJ2-7 and V is TRBV27; TRBD2 is a possible D gene (6 bases). Germline V CDR1 and CDR2: MNHEY, SMNVEV (reference sequence). Trimming shortened V by 3 bases and J by 7 bases, and 19 bases separated the two germline ends. The CDR3 sequence is 15 residues long. The CDR3 DNA sequence: TGTGCCAGCAGTTTTATGTGGGGCTCCGGAGGGGAGCAGTACTTC. Encoded protein: CASSFMWGSGGEQYF.

The chain joins TRBV7-9 to TRBJ2-7; D is undetermined. Germline V CDR1 and CDR2: SEHNR, FQNEAQ (reference sequence). Trimming cost V 3 bases and J 4 bases, with 4 bases left between them. This CDR3 has 11 residues. The CDR3 bases are TGTGCCAGCAGCTTTCAGTACGAGCAGTACTTC. It translates to CASSFQYEQYF.

This chain connects TRBV28 to TRBJ2-7, with D tentatively TRBD2 (6 bases). This CDR3 contains 14 residues. The germline V and J ends were trimmed by 2 bases and 3 bases, with 11 bases remaining between them. Germline V gives CDR1 MDHEN, CDR2 SYDVKM. The CDR3 sequence is CASSLGAGYYEQYF. The CDR3 DNA sequence: TGTGCCAGCAGTTTAGGGGCGGGGTACTACGAGCAGTACTTC.

The V gene is TRBV7-2, the J gene TRBJ2-2; D is unresolved. Per germline, CDR1 SGHTA and CDR2 FQGNSA. V gave up 2 bases and J gave up 4 bases, with 11 bases separating them. The CDR3 runs 15 residues. The CDR3 spells CASSLIPSGTGELFF. DNA of the CDR3: TGTGCCAGCAGCTTAATACCCTCGGGCACCGGGGAGCTGTTTTTT.

The V call is TRBV28, the J call TRBJ2-7, with 7 positions matching TRBD1. V dropped 3 bases and J dropped 3; count of bases not matched to a gene: 8. The CDR3 consists of 15 residues. Germline V gives CDR1 MDHEN, CDR2 SYDVKM. DNA for the CDR3: TGTGCCAGCAGTTTTGCCGGGACAGCTTACTACGAGCAGTACTTC. Amino acids: CASSFAGTAYYEQYF. The full variable domain, in which reference TRBV28 and TRBJ2-7 provide the parts outside the CDR3, is DVKVTQSSRYLVKRTGEKVFLECVQDMDHENMFWYRQDPGLGLRLIYFSYDVKMKEKGDIPEGYSVSREKKERFSLILESASTNQTSMYLCASSFAGTAYYEQYFGPGTRLTVT.

The rearrangement links TRBV29-1 to TRBJ2-1, with 10 bases lining up with TRBD1. This CDR3 spans 15 amino acids. The germline V gene has CDR1 SQVTM and CDR2 ANQGSEA. Trimming took 7 bases from V and 4 from J; bases not matched to a gene: 10. The CDR3 loop reads CSAKRDRGGYNEQFF. The CDR3 bases are TGCAGCGCGAAGCGGGACAGGGGTGGATACAATGAGCAGTTCTTC.

V and J are TRBV28 and TRBJ2-3; D call uncertain. Per the germline V gene, CDR1 is MDHEN and CDR2 is SYDVKM. Trimming shortened V by 2 bases and J by 11 bases, and 11 bases separated the two germline ends. This CDR3 comprises 12 residues. DNA for the CDR3: TGTGCCAGCAGTTTAGCAACCTCCGGGCAGTATTTT. Translating it yields CASSLATSGQYF.